The 5 T cell receptor beta chains in this list originate from one sample, sequenced in a study of T cell changes during pregnancy in multiple sclerosis. TCRdb's table, derived via immunoSEQ multiplex PCR, lists solely in-frame clones and lacks some. Of more than 95,000 clones in the sample, 85% to 95% were seen once. This sample comprised peripheral blood, obtained after pregnancy. These receptors originate from a female donor with multiple sclerosis, enrolled in a pregnancy study.

The gene calls are TRBV9 and TRBJ2-2; D call uncertain. Germline loops: CDR1 SGDLS, CDR2 YYNGEE. This CDR3 comprises 13 residues. V was pared by 1 base and J by 4 bases, with 5 bases between. The CDR3 nucleotides read TGTGCCAGCAGCGTAACTCTCACCGGGGAGCTGTTTTTT. It yields the protein CASSVTLTGELFF.

The chain has TRBV7-9 and TRBJ2-7; tentatively, D is TRBD1 (6 bases). The CDR3 is made up of 13 amino acids. Germline V gene lookup returns CDR1 SEHNR and CDR2 FQNEAQ (reference sequence). Trimming took 5 bases from V and 1 from J, leaving 9 bases between them. Written as DNA, the CDR3 is TGTGCCAGCAGCCTCGACAGGTCCTACGAGCAGTACTTC. It specifies CASSLDRSYEQYF.

This clone was observed a few times. In DNA, the CDR3 is TGCGCCAGCAGCCAAGCTGGGACAGCGAACTATGGCTACACCTTC. It is translated as CASSQAGTANYGYTF. The chain couples TRBV4-1 to TRBJ1-2, with TRBD1 identical over 7 bases. The V gene's germline CDR1 is MGHRA and CDR2 YSYEKL. The CDR3 is made up of 15 amino acids. Trimming at V came to 1 base and at J to 2 bases, leaving 4 bases not matched to a gene.

This sequence joins TRBV9 and TRBJ2-2; 8 bases fit TRBD1. Germline CDR1 reads SGDLS; CDR2 reads YYNGEE. This CDR3 is built from 16 residues. Unmatched junction bases numbered 8, after V lost 4 bases and J lost 3 bases. The CDR3 DNA reads as TGTGCCAGCAGCCCCCCGACAGGGGACCACACCGGGGAGCTGTTTTTT. Protein sequence: CASSPPTGDHTGELFF.

This chain joins TRBV9 and TRBJ2-2, with D possibly matching TRBD2 (6 bases). V lost 7 bases to trimming and J lost 2 bases, with 9 bases between them. Germline CDR1 SGDLS, CDR2 YYNGEE. CDR3 length equals 13 residues. DNA for the CDR3: TGTGCCAGCGGGCGGGGTAACACCGGGGAGCTGTTTTTT. This encodes CASGRGNTGELFF.